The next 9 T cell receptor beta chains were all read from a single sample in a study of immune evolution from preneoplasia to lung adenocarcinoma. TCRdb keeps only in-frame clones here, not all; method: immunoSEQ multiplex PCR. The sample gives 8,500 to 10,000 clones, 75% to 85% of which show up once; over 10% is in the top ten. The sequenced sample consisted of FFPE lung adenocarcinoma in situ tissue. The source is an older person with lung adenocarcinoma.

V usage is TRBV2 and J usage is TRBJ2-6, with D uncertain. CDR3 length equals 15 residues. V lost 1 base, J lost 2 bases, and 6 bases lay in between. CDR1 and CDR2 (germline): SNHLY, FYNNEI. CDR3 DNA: TGTGCCAGCAGTGAAGGACCAGCTGGGGCCAACGTCCTGACTTTC. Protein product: CASSEGPAGANVLTF.

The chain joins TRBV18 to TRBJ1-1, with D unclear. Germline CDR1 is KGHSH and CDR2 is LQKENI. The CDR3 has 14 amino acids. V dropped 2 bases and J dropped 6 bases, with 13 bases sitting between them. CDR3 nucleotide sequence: TGTGCCAGCTCACCAGCGGGGAGTGGGGCTGAAGCTTTCTTT. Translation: CASSPAGSGAEAFF.

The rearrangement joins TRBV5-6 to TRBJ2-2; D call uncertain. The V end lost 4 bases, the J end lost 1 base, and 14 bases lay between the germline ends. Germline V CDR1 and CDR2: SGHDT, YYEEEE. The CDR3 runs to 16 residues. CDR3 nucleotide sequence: TGTGCCAGCAGCCTCCCTATGAGGATGAACACCGGGGAGCTGTTTTTT. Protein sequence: CASSLPMRMNTGELFF. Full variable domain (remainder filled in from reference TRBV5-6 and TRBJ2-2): DAGVTQSPTHLIKTRGQQVTLRCSPKSGHDTVSWYQQALGQGPQFIFQYYEEEERQRGNFPDRFSGHQFPNYSSELNVNALLLGDSALYLCASSLPMRMNTGELFFGEGSRLTVL.

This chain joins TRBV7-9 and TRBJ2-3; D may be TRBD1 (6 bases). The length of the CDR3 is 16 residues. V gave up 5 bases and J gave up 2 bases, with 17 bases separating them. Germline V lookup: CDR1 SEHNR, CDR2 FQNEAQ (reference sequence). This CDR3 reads CASSTPRTENTDTQYF. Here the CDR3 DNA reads TGTGCCAGCAGCACCCCTAGGACAGAGAACACAGATACGCAGTATTTT. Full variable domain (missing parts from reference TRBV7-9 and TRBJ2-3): DTGVSQNPRHKITKRGQNVTFRCDPISEHNRLYWYRQTLGQGPEFLTYFQNEAQLEKSRLLSDRFSAERPKGSFSTLEIQRTEQGDSAMYLCASSTPRTENTDTQYFGPGTRLTVL.

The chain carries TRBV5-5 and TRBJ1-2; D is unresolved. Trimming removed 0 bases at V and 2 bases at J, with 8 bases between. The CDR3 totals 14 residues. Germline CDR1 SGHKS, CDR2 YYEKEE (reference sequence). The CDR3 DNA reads TGTGCCAGCAGCTTGGATGGAGTAAACTATGGCTACACCTTC. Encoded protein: CASSLDGVNYGYTF.

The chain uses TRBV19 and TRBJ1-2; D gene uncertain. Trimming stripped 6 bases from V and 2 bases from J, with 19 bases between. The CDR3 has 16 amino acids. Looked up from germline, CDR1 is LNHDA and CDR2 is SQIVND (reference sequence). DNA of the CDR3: TGTGCCAGTAGACCAACGGGCGGGTTTGGCAACTATGGCTACACCTTC. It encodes CASRPTGGFGNYGYTF.

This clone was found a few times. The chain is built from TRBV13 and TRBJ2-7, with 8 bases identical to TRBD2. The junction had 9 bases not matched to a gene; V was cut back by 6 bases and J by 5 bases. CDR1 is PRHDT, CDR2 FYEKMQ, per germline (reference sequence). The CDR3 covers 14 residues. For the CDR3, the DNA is TGTGCCAGCAGGGCCCGGGGGGGGGACCACGAGCAGTACTTC. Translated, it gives CASRARGGDHEQYF.

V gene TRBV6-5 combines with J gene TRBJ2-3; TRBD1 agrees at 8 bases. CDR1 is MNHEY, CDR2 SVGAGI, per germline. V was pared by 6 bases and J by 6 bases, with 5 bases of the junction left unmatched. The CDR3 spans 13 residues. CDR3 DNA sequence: TGTGCCAGCAGAGCAGGGGGCGCGGATACGCAGTATTTT. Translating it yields CASRAGGADTQYF.

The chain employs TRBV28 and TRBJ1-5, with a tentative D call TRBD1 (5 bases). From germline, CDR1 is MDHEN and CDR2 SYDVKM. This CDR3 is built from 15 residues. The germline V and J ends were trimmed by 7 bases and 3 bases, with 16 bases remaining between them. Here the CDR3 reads CASTMGELLNQPQHF. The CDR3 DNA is TGTGCCAGCACGATGGGGGAACTGCTCAATCAGCCCCAGCATTTT.